These 27 T cell receptor beta chains were all obtained from the same sample, sequenced in a study of shared clonotypes between healthy human individuals (dated by TCRdb to the early 2020s). Library preparation used the immunoSEQ multiplex PCR assay. Entries here come from immuneACCESS through TCRdb and include only in-frame sequences with V and J called. Some clones fail to appear in such tables; in the studies checked, an unresolved V gene covers under half of the shortfall, and the cause of the remainder is unknown. This sample holds about 470,000 clones; roughly 83% were observed only once. The leading ten clones occupy over 10% of the sample. The sequenced sample consisted of PBMCs. These receptors all stem from a woman in her 40s in good health. Some clones in this sample may be carry-over from other donors' samples.

The V gene is TRBV5-1, the J gene TRBJ1-1; 9 positions match TRBD1. The germline V gene encodes CDR1 SGHRS and CDR2 YFSETQ. V trimming: 1 base; J trimming: 4 bases; junction bases outside the gene matches: 14. The CDR3 length is 18 residues. The CDR3 DNA reads TGCGCCAGCAGCTTGCGTGGCGTAAACAGGGGGCAGGGCACTGAAGCTTTCTTT. Protein product: CASSLRGVNRGQGTEAFF.

This sequence joins TRBV2 and TRBJ2-3; a weak D match, TRBD2 (7 bases). The CDR3 has 14 residues. The germline V and J ends were trimmed by 7 bases and 4 bases, with 15 bases remaining between them. Looked up from germline, CDR1 is SNHLY and CDR2 is FYNNEI. The CDR3 sequence is CASTGLGGSDTQYF. The CDR3 DNA reads as TGTGCCAGCACTGGACTAGGGGGTTCAGATACGCAGTATTTT.

V is TRBV9 and J is TRBJ2-3; no clear D. Looked up from germline, CDR1 is SGDLS and CDR2 is YYNGEE. The germline V and J ends were trimmed by 0 bases and 1 base, with 9 bases remaining between them. The CDR3 covers 15 residues. For the CDR3, the DNA is TGTGCCAGCAGCGTAGCTGGGCGTGGCACAGATACGCAGTATTTT. Residues: CASSVAGRGTDTQYF.

This clone was counted once. At the DNA level, this CDR3 is encoded by other sequences in the same sample as well. The chain joins TRBV7-9 to TRBJ1-4; D gene unclear. The CDR3 has 12 amino acids. V was pared by 1 base and J by 7 bases, with 4 bases between. Germline V gene data show CDR1 as SEHNR and CDR2 as FQNEAQ (reference sequence). This chain's CDR3 is CASSLGGEKLFF. The CDR3 DNA is TGTGCCAGCAGCTTAGGGGGTGAAAAACTGTTTTTT.

The chain has TRBV5-1 and TRBJ2-5; TRBD2 matches at 8 bases. The CDR3 has 14 residues. The ends lost 2 bases at V and 6 bases at J; junction bases unmatched: 6. Germline V gene data show CDR1 as SGHRS and CDR2 as YFSETQ. The DNA of the CDR3 is TGCGCCAGCAGCTTCGGGACTAGTAATAAGACCCAGTACTTC. Translating it yields CASSFGTSNKTQYF.

V usage is TRBV29-1 and J usage is TRBJ2-1, with unresolved D. Germline V CDR1 and CDR2: SQVTM, ANQGSEA. Trimming removed 8 bases at V and 5 bases at J, with 10 bases between. The CDR3 length is 11 residues. For the CDR3, the DNA is TGCAGCTCTAGGACCCACAATGAGCAGTTCTTC. Amino acid sequence: CSSRTHNEQFF.

This clone was observed once. The chain is built from TRBV5-1 and TRBJ1-3; 7 nucleotides agree with TRBD1. Trimming cost V 3 bases and J 0 bases; bases outside gene matches: 6. This CDR3 has 16 amino acids. CDR1 is SGHRS, CDR2 YFSETQ, per germline. CDR3 protein: CASSSLQGDSGNTIYF. The CDR3 DNA reads as TGCGCCAGCAGCTCTCTCCAGGGGGACTCTGGAAACACCATATATTTT.

The chain couples TRBV5-4 to TRBJ2-5; tentative D call: TRBD1 (5 bases). V lost 4 bases and J lost 6, with 16 bases in between. The CDR3 loop spans 14 amino acids. Germline-derived CDR1 and CDR2 are SGHNT and YYREEE (reference sequence). This CDR3 is CASSPQGLGQTQYF. The CDR3 bases are TGTGCCAGCAGCCCCCAGGGTCTCGGGCAGACCCAGTACTTC.

The chain has TRBV2 and TRBJ2-3, with TRBD2 matching over 11 bases. CDR3 length: 15 residues. Germline loops: CDR1 SNHLY, CDR2 FYNNEI. After removal of 6 bases from V and 6 bases from J, the junction contained 8 bases not matched to a gene. The CDR3 protein is CASRPIAGGPDTQYF. The CDR3, as DNA: TGTGCCAGCAGACCTATAGCGGGAGGGCCGGATACGCAGTATTTT.

This rearrangement joins TRBV28 to TRBJ2-7, with 7 bases that match TRBD1. V trimming: 10 bases; J trimming: 3 bases; junction bases outside the gene matches: 6. The CDR3 totals 12 residues. Germline CDR1 is MDHEN and CDR2 is SYDVKM. The CDR3 bases are TGTGCCACCAGGGGACAGAACTACGAGCAGTACTTC. It codes for CATRGQNYEQYF. Drawing the rest from reference TRBV28 and TRBJ2-7, the complete variable domain is DVKVTQSSRYLVKRTGEKVFLECVQDMDHENMFWYRQDPGLGLRLIYFSYDVKMKEKGDIPEGYSVSREKKERFSLILESASTNQTSMYLCATRGQNYEQYFGPGTRLTVT.

This clone was recorded a few times. This chain connects TRBV7-9 to TRBJ2-5; D is possibly TRBD2 (6 bases). This CDR3 spans 15 amino acids. The V end was cut by 5 bases, the J end by 3 bases, with 16 bases between. Germline V lookup: CDR1 SEHNR, CDR2 FQNEAQ (reference sequence). The DNA for the CDR3 is TGTGCCAGCAGCGCTACATTCGAGCGGGAAGAGACCCAGTACTTC. Its protein is CASSATFEREETQYF.

This clone has a single count. This sample also contains other DNA sequences that code for the same CDR3. The J gene is TRBJ1-1, the V gene TRBV9; possibly TRBD1 for D (5 bases). From germline, CDR1 is SGDLS and CDR2 YYNGEE. Between the trimmed V and J ends, which lost 1 base and 1 base, there was a span of 5 bases. The CDR3 length is 13 residues. CDR3 DNA: TGTGCCAGCAGCGTAACAGGGAACACTGAAGCTTTCTTT. This codes for CASSVTGNTEAFF.

This chain links TRBV29-1 with TRBJ2-3; D perhaps matches TRBD2 (5 bases). Trimming stripped 7 bases from V and 6 bases from J, with 11 bases between. The length of the CDR3 is 11 residues. From germline, CDR1 is SQVTM and CDR2 ANQGSEA. The CDR3, as DNA: TGCAGCGGGACCACGGGGGATACGCAGTATTTT. Protein sequence: CSGTTGDTQYF.

The rearrangement uses TRBV11-2 and TRBJ2-2; 7 nucleotides align to TRBD1. The V gene's germline CDR1 is SGHAT and CDR2 FQNNGV. J gave up 7 bases and V 2 bases, and 7 bases lay outside the gene matches. The CDR3 contains 15 residues. CDR3 DNA sequence: TGTGCCAGCAGCTTACGAGACAGGGTGGGCGGGGAGCTGTTTTTT. This translates into CASSLRDRVGGELFF.

As for this clone: A junction end diverges from the germline sequence, so it may reflect a read error. The rearrangement joins TRBV6-4 to TRBJ1-2; 8 nucleotides align to TRBD1. CDR3 length equals 13 residues. In germline, CDR1 is MRHNA, CDR2 SNTAGT. CDR3 DNA: TGTTCCAGCAGTGACTCCCGGGGCAGGGGGCGCATCTTC. Its protein product is CSSSDSRGRGRIF.

The chain carries TRBV5-4 and TRBJ2-5; TRBD2 matches 8 bases. The V and J ends lost 3 bases and 2 bases, in that order; junction bases with no gene match: 6. Germline values: CDR1 SGHNT, CDR2 YYREEE (reference sequence). This CDR3 region has 15 residues. CDR3 in DNA: TGTGCCAGCAGCTACGTCCCGGGAGGGCAAGAGACCCAGTACTTC. It translates to CASSYVPGGQETQYF.

This clone was detected only once. This chain links TRBV5-4 with TRBJ2-1, with D perhaps TRBD2 (6 bases). The ends were cut back, 4 bases at V and 3 bases at J, with 14 bases in the middle. The CDR3 spans 15 residues. CDR1 is SGHNT and CDR2 is YYREEE in the germline V gene (reference sequence). Here the CDR3 reads CASSLGTPDYNEQFF. The CDR3 DNA sequence: TGTGCCAGCAGCCTCGGGACTCCGGACTACAATGAGCAGTTCTTC.

This clone appeared a single time. The V call is TRBV7-9, the J call TRBJ1-1; D gene ambiguous. Germline values: CDR1 SEHNR, CDR2 FQNEAQ (reference sequence). Trimming took off 8 bases at V and 1 base at J, with 11 bases between the two ends. The CDR3 is made up of 13 amino acids. CDR3 coding DNA: TGTGCCAGCGGGGTCGATCCGAACACTGAAGCTTTCTTT. This encodes CASGVDPNTEAFF.

The V call is TRBV30, the J call TRBJ2-5; TRBD2 agrees at 10 bases. V lost 5 bases to trimming and J lost 5 bases; unmatched junction nucleotides: 11. Germline CDR1 reads GTSNPN; CDR2 reads SVGIG (reference sequence). CDR3 length equals 15 residues. DNA of the CDR3: TGTGCCTGGGACCCTGATCTAGCGGGAGTGGAGACCCAGTACTTC. Translation: CAWDPDLAGVETQYF.

The gene calls are TRBV28 and TRBJ2-7; 7 nucleotides agree with TRBD1. The CDR3 consists of 13 residues. Germline V gene data show CDR1 as MDHEN and CDR2 as SYDVKM. After removal of 7 bases from V and 3 bases from J, the junction contained 6 bases not matched to a gene. The CDR3: CASTKDRIYEQYF. For the CDR3, the DNA is TGTGCCAGCACCAAGGACAGGATCTACGAGCAGTACTTC.

The rearrangement uses TRBV5-1 and TRBJ1-1; 7 nucleotides match TRBD1. Per germline, CDR1 SGHRS and CDR2 YFSETQ. This CDR3 is 13 amino acids long. The J segment lost 4 bases and the V segment lost 4 bases, leaving 4 bases of the junction unmatched. Written as DNA, the CDR3 is TGCGCCAGCAGCCAGGGACAGATCACTGAAGCTTTCTTT. Translation gives CASSQGQITEAFF.

This sequence joins TRBV2 and TRBJ1-5, with a possible D match to TRBD1 (5 bases). Trimming took off 5 bases at V and 7 bases at J, with 15 bases between the two ends. The CDR3 contains 14 residues. The V gene's germline CDR1 is SNHLY and CDR2 FYNNEI. The CDR3 reads CASSSGSGSQPQHF. CDR3 bases: TGTGCCAGCAGTTCTGGCTCAGGGTCCCAGCCCCAGCATTTT.

The gene calls are TRBV15 and TRBJ2-7, with 8 positions matching TRBD2. V was clipped by 8 bases and J by 0 bases; unmatched bases: 15. Germline CDR1 is LNHNV and CDR2 is YYDKDF (reference sequence). The CDR3 length is 17 residues. The CDR3 is CATAPPAGGPSSYEQYF. The CDR3 coding sequence is TGTGCCACCGCCCCCCCGGCGGGAGGTCCGAGCTCCTACGAGCAGTACTTC.

The chain recombines TRBV27 with TRBJ2-2; no reliable D call. The CDR3 runs 16 residues. The V and J ends lost 3 bases and 3 bases respectively, with 14 bases between them. CDR1 is MNHEY, CDR2 SMNVEV, per germline (reference sequence). This CDR3 is CASSFNRPPYTGELFF. The CDR3 nucleotides are TGTGCCAGCAGTTTTAACAGACCCCCTTACACCGGGGAGCTGTTTTTT.

This rearrangement joins TRBV28 to TRBJ1-2, with D unresolved. V dropped 5 bases and J dropped 4 bases, with 11 bases sitting between them. Germline V gives CDR1 MDHEN, CDR2 SYDVKM. The CDR3 spans 13 residues. CDR3 in amino acids: CASSQGRSYGYTF. The CDR3 nucleotides read TGTGCCAGCAGTCAAGGACGGTCCTATGGCTACACCTTC.

The V gene is TRBV27, the J gene TRBJ2-2; 9 bases match TRBD2. This CDR3 spans 16 amino acids. Germline CDR1 reads MNHEY; CDR2 reads SMNVEV (reference sequence). Trimming removed 5 bases from V and 6 bases from J; junction bases left unmatched: 10. CDR3 DNA sequence: TGTGCCAGCAGTCCAGGACTAGCGACGGGATCCGGGGAGCTGTTTTTT. This translates into CASSPGLATGSGELFF.

V gene TRBV6-1 combines with J gene TRBJ2-2, with 7 bases that match TRBD1. V dropped 0 bases and J dropped 4; count of bases not matched to a gene: 5. CDR3 length equals 16 residues. Germline CDR1 is MNHNS and CDR2 is SASEGT. In nucleotides, the CDR3 is TGTGCCAGCAGTGAAGCAGGGGGCGCTGGCACCGGGGAGCTGTTTTTT. It specifies CASSEAGGAGTGELFF.